The sequence of this T cell receptor beta chain was determined in a study of metastatic and nonmetastatic thyroid tumors. The CDR3 contains 17 residues. V dropped 4 bases and J dropped 4; count of bases not matched to a gene: 15. Germline assignment: CDR1 SGHRS and CDR2 YFSETQ. Broader study findings: Within blood and tumor, benign nodules reportedly had significantly lower TCR beta diversity than malignant thyroid tumors did.

By sample fraction, this clone is medium-sized. Its antigen is as yet unknown. Nobody among the patients had been given any treatment before thyroid surgery. Original analysis: Between-group CDR3 differences, defined by clinicopathological status, yielded a distant-metastasis classifier for papillary thyroid cancer. TCRdb re-clonotyped the PCR reads through MiXCR. The V and J calls shown here were made by TCRdb, not taken from the authors' results. The sample comprises about 14,000 clones, around a third of which are singletons, and 20% to 30% rests with the top ten. The chain uses TRBV5-1 and TRBJ2-7; 9 nucleotides agree with TRBD2. The specimen sequenced was tumor tissue. This receptor was taken from a female donor with papillary thyroid cancer or a benign thyroid nodule (not recorded which). Some clones in this sample may be carry-over from other donors' samples. This CDR3 is CASSPGSSGSGGYEQYF. The CDR3 nucleotides read TGCGCCAGCAGCCCCGGGAGTAGCGGGAGTGGAGGTTACGAGCAGTACTTC.